This T cell receptor beta chain is from a study of T cells after yellow fever vaccination. The CDR3 is 12 amino acids. V was shortened by 3 bases and J by 9 bases, with 10 bases between the two germline ends. Germline V lookup: CDR1 SGHNT, CDR2 YYREEE (reference sequence). MiXCR, run by TCRdb on the 5' RACE reads, gives a single entry per CDR3 protein. The repertoire holds about 240,000 distinct CDR3 sequences, with about 7% as singletons. General observations from the study: The study re-detected most primary-vaccination clones after the booster (roughly 95% CD4, just over 85% CD8).

Only a few counts were recorded for this clonotype. Antigen specificity is unknown. This TCR was recovered from a man aged 30 to 39 who received the YFV17D yellow fever vaccine. The chain joins TRBV5-4 to TRBJ2-1; possibly TRBD1 for D (6 bases). Sequences were derived from CD4+ T cells sorted from PBMCs, sampled 15 days after the yellow fever booster vaccination. The CDR3 DNA sequence: TGTGCCAGCAGCTCTCAGGGGAGTGAGCAGTTCTTC. Its protein is CASSSQGSEQFF.